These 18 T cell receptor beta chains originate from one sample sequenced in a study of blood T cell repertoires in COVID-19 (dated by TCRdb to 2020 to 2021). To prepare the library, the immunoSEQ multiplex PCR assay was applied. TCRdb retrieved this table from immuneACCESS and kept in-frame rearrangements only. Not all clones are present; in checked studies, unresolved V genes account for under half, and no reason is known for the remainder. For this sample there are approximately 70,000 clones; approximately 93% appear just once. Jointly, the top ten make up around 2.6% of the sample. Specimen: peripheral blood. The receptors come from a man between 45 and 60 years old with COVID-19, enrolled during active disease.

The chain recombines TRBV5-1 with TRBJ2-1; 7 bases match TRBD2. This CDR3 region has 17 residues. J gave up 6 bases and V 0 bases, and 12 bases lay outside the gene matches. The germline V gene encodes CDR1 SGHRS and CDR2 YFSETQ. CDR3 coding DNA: TGCGCCAGCAGCTTGGAACCGGGGGGAGCCCCTCCCAATGAGCAGTTCTTC. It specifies CASSLEPGGAPPNEQFF.

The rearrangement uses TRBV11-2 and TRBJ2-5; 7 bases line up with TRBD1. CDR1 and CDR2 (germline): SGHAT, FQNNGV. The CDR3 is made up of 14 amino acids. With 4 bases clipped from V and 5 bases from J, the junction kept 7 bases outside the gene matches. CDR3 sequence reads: CASSSRQGAETQYF. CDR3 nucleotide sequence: TGTGCCAGCAGCTCTAGACAGGGTGCCGAGACCCAGTACTTC.

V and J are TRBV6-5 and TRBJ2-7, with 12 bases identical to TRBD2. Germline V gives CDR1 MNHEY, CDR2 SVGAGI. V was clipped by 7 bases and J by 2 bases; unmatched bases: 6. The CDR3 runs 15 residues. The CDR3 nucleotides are TGTGCCAGCATACCGACTAGCGGGAGTCCCTACGAGCAGTACGTC. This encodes CASIPTSGSPYEQYV.

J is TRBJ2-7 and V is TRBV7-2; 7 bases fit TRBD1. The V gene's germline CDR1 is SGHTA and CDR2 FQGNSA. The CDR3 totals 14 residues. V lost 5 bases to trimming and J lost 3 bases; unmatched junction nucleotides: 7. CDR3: CASSGQVGGYEQYF. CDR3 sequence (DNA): TGTGCCAGCAGCGGACAGGTTGGCGGCTACGAGCAGTACTTC.

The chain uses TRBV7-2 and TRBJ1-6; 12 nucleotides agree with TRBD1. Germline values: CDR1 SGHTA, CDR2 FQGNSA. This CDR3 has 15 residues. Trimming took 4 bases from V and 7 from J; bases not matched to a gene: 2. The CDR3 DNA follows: TGTGCCAGCAGCTCGGGACAGGGGGCGAATTCACCCCTCCACTTT. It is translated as CASSSGQGANSPLHF.

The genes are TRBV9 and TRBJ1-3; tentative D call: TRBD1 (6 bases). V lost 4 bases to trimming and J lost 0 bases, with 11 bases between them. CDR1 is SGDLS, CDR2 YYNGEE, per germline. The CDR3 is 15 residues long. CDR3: CASSRGQSSGNTIYF. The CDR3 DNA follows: TGTGCCAGCAGCAGGGGACAAAGCTCTGGAAACACCATATATTTT. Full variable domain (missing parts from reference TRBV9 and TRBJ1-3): DSGVTQTPKHLITATGQRVTLRCSPRSGDLSVYWYQQSLDQGLQFLIQYYNGEERAKGNILERFSAQQFPDLHSELNLSSLELGDSALYFCASSRGQSSGNTIYFGEGSWLTVV.

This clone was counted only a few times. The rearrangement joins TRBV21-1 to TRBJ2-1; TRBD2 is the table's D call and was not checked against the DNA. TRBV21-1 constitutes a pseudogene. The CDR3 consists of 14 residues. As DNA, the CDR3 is TGTGCCAGCAATAGCGGGAGGGTGGGATGTGAGCAGTTCTTC. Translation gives CASNSGRVGCEQFF.

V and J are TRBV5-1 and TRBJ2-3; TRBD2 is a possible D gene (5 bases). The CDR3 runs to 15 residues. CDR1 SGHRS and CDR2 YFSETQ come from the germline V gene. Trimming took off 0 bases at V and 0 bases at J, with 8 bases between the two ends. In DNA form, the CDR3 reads TGCGCCAGCAGCTTGGTCGGGATTAGCACAGATACGCAGTATTTT. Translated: CASSLVGISTDTQYF.

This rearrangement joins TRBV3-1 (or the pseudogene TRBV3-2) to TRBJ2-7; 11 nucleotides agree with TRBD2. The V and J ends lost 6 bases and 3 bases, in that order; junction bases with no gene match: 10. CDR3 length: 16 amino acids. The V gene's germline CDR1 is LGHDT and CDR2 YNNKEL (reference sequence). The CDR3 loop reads CASRPSPLAGVYEQYF. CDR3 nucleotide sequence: TGTGCCAGCAGGCCCTCGCCACTAGCGGGAGTCTACGAGCAGTACTTC.

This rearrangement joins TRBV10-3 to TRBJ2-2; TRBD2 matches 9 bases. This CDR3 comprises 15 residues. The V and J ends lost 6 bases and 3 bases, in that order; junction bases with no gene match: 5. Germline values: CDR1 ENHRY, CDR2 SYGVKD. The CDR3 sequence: CAIRVAGVDTGELFF. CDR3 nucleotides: TGTGCCATCAGAGTAGCGGGAGTCGACACCGGGGAGCTGTTTTTT.

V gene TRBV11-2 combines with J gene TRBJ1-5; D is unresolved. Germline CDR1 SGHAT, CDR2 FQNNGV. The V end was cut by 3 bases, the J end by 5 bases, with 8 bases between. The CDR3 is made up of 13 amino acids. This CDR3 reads CASSFNFDQPQHF. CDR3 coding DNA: TGTGCCAGCAGCTTTAACTTCGATCAGCCCCAGCATTTT.

The CDR3 nucleotides are TGCGCCAGCAGCCCAGAGGGCAATCAGCCCCAGCATTTT. This sequence encodes CASSPEGNQPQHF. The chain uses TRBV5-1 and TRBJ1-5; no clear D gene. Trimming cost V 4 bases and J 2 bases, with 7 bases left between them. Germline V CDR1 and CDR2: SGHRS, YFSETQ. The CDR3 has 13 residues.

The CDR3: CASRGDGENTEAFF. In nucleotides, the CDR3 is TGTGCCAGCAGAGGCGACGGAGAGAACACTGAAGCTTTCTTT. This rearrangement joins TRBV2 to TRBJ1-1, with D hard to call. The CDR3 is made up of 14 amino acids. V shed 6 bases and J shed 1 base, with 12 bases lying between them. In germline, CDR1 is SNHLY, CDR2 FYNNEI.

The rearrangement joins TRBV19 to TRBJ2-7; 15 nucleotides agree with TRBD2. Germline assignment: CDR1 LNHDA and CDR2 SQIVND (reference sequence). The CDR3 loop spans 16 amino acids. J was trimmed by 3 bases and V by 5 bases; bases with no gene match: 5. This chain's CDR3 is CASSPGLAGGLYEQYF. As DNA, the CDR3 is TGTGCCAGTAGTCCCGGACTAGCGGGAGGGCTCTACGAGCAGTACTTC. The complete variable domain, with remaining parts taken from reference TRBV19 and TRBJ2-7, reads DGGITQSPKYLFRKEGQNVTLSCEQNLNHDAMYWYRQDPGQGLRLIYYSQIVNDFQKGDIAEGYSVSREKKESFPLTVTSAQKNPTAFYLCASSPGLAGGLYEQYFGPGTRLTVT.

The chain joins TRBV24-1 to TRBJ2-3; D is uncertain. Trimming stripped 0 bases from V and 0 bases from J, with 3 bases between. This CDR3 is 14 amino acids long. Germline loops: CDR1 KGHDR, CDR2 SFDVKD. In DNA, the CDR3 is TGTGCCACCAGTGATTTGCGTAGCACAGATACGCAGTATTTT. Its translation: CATSDLRSTDTQYF.

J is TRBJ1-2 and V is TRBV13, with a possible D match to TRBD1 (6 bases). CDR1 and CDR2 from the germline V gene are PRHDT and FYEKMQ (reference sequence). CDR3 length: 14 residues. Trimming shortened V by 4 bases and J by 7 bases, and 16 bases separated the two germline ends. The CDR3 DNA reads TGTGCCAGCAGCTCAGAGTCGGTCAGGGGTGGCTACACCTTC. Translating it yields CASSSESVRGGYTF.

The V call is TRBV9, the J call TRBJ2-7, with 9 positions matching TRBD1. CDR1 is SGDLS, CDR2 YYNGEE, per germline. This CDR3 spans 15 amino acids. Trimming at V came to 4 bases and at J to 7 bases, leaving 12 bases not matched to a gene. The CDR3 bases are TGTGCCAGCAGCCCTACCGGGACAGGGAGAGGAGAGCAGTACTTC. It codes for CASSPTGTGRGEQYF.

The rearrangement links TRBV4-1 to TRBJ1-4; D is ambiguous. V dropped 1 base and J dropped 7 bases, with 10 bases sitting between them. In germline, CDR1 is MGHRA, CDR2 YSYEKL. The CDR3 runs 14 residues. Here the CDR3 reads CASSQARIAEKLFF. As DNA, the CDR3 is TGCGCCAGCAGCCAAGCGAGGATTGCTGAAAAACTGTTTTTT.